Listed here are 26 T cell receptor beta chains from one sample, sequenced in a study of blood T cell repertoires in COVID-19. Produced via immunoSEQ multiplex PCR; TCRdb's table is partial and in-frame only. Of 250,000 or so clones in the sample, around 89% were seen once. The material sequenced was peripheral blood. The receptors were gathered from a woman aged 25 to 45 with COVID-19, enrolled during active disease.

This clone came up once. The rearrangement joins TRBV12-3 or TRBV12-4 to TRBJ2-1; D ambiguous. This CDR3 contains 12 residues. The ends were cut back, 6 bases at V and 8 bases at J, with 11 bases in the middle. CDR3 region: CASSIVFHEQFF. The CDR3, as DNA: TGTGCCAGCAGCATAGTTTTTCATGAGCAGTTCTTC.

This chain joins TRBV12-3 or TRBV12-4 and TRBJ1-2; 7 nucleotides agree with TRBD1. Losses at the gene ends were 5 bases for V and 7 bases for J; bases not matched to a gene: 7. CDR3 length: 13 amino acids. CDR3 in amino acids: CASSRQGRGGYTF. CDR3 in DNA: TGTGCCAGCAGTCGACAGGGAAGGGGTGGCTACACCTTC.

DNA of the CDR3: TGTGCCAGCAGTCATGGGGTTCTGGGAGGGGTAGCGGGGCTGGGGACAGATACGCAGTATTTT. Amino acid sequence: CASSHGVLGGVAGLGTDTQYF. V is TRBV6-6 and J is TRBJ2-3, with 8 bases identical to TRBD2. Germline V gives CDR1 MNHNY, CDR2 SVGAGI (reference sequence). V dropped 5 bases and J dropped 3; count of bases not matched to a gene: 25. This CDR3 region has 21 residues.

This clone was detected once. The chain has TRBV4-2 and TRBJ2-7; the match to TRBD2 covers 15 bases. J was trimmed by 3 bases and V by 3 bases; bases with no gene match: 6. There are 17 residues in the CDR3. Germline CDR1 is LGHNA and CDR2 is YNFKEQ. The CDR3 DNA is TGTGCCAGCAGCCATCGGACTAGCGGGGGGGCGGGCTACGAGCAGTACTTC. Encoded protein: CASSHRTSGGAGYEQYF.

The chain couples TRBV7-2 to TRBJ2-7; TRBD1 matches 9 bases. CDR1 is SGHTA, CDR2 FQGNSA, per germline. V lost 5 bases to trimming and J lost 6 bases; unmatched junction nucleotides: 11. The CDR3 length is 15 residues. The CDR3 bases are TGTGCCAGCAGCCCCCTGGGGACAGGGATCGGCGAGCAGTACGTC. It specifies CASSPLGTGIGEQYV.

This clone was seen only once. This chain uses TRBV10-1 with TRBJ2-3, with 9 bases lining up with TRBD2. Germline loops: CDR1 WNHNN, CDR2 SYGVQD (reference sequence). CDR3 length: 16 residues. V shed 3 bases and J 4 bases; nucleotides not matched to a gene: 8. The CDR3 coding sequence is TGCGCCAGCAGTGAAACTAGGACTAGCGTATCAGATACGCAGTATTTT. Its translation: CASSETRTSVSDTQYF.

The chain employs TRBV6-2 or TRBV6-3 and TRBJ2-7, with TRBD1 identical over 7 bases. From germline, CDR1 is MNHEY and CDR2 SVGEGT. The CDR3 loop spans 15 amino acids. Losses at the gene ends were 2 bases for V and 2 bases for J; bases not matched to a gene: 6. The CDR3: CASSYPDRVTYEQYF. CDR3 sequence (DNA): TGTGCCAGCAGTTACCCCGACAGGGTGACCTACGAGCAGTACTTC.

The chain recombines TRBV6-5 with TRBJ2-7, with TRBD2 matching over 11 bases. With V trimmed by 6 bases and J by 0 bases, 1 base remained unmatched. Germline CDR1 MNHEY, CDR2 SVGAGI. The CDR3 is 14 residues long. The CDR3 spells CASRLAGVSYEQYV. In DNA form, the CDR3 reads TGTGCCAGCAGACTAGCGGGAGTCTCCTACGAGCAGTACGTC.

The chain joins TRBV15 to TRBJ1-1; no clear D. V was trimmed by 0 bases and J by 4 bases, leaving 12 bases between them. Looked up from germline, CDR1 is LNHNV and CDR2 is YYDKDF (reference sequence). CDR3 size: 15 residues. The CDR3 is CATSRDRREGTEAFF. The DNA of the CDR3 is TGTGCCACCAGCAGAGATAGAAGGGAGGGCACTGAAGCTTTCTTT.

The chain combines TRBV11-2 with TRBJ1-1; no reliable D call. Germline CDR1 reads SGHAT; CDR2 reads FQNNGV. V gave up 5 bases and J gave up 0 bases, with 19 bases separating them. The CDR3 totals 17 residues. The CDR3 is CASSPTANRGMNTEAFF. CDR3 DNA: TGTGCCAGCAGCCCCACCGCGAACCGGGGTATGAACACTGAAGCTTTCTTT. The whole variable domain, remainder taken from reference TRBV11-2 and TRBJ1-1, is EAGVAQSPRYKIIEKRQSVAFWCNPISGHATLYWYQQILGQGPKLLIQFQNNGVVDDSQLPKDRFSAERLKGVDSTLKIQPAKLEDSAVYLCASSPTANRGMNTEAFFGQGTRLTVV.

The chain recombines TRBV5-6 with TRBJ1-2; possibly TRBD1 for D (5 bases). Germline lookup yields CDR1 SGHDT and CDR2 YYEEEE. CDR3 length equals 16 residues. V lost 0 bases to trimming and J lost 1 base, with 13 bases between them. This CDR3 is CASSLGFAGDNYGYTF. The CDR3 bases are TGTGCCAGCAGCTTGGGGTTCGCGGGGGATAACTATGGCTACACCTTC.

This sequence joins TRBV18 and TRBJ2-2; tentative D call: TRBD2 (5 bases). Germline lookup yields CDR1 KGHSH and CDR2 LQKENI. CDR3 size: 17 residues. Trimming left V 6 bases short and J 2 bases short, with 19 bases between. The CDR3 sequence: CASSPGLLWGNTGELFF. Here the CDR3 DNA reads TGTGCCAGCTCCCCTGGACTTTTATGGGGTAACACCGGGGAGCTGTTTTTT.

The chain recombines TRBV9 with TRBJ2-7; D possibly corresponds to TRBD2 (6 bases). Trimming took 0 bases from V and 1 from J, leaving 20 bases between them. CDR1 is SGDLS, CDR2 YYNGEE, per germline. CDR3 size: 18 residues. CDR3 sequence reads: CASSVELRRREESYEQYF. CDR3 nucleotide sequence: TGTGCCAGCAGCGTAGAACTGCGTCGCAGGGAGGAATCCTACGAGCAGTACTTC.

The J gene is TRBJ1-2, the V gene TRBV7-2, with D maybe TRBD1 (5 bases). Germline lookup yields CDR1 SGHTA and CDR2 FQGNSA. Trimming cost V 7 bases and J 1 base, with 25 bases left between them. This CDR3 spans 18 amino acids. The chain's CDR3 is CASTLDATGRLGNYGYTF. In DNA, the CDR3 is TGTGCCAGCACCCTAGACGCTACAGGCAGGCTTGGTAACTATGGCTACACCTTC. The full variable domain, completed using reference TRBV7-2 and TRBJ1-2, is GAGVSQSPSNKVTEKGKDVELRCDPISGHTALYWYRQSLGQGLEFLIYFQGNSAPDKSGLPSDRFSAERTGGSVSTLTIQRTQQEDSAVYLCASTLDATGRLGNYGYTFGSGTRLTVV.

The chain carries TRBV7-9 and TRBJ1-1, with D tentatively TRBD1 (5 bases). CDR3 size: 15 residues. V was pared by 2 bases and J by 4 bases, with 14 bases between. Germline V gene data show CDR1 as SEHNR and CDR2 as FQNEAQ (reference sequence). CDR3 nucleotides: TGTGCCAGCAGCTTAAGTGCAGGGATGGGCACTGAAGCTTTCTTT. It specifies CASSLSAGMGTEAFF. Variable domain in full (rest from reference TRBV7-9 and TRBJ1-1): DTGVSQNPRHKITKRGQNVTFRCDPISEHNRLYWYRQTLGQGPEFLTYFQNEAQLEKSRLLSDRFSAERPKGSFSTLEIQRTEQGDSAMYLCASSLSAGMGTEAFFGQGTRLTVV.

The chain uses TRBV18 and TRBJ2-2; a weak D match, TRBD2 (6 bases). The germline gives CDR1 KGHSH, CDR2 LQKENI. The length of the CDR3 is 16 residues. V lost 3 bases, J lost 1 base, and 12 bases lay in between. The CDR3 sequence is CASSPYGLLNTGELFF. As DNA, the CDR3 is TGTGCCAGCTCACCGTACGGACTACTGAACACCGGGGAGCTGTTTTTT.

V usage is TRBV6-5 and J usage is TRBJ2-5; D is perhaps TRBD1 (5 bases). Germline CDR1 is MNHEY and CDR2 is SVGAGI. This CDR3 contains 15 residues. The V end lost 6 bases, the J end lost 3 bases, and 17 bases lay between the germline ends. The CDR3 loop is CASSSDSRAEETQYF. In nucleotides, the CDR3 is TGTGCCAGCAGCTCAGACAGCAGGGCCGAAGAGACCCAGTACTTC.

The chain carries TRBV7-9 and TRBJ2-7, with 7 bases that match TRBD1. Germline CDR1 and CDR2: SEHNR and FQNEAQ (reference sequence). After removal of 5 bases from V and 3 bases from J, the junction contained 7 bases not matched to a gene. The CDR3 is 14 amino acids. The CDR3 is CASSGPGQHYEQYF. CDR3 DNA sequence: TGTGCCAGCAGCGGACCGGGACAGCACTACGAGCAGTACTTC.

The CDR3 spells CASSYGAINQPQHF. The CDR3 region has the DNA TGTGCCAGCAGTTATGGGGCAATTAATCAGCCCCAGCATTTT. The chain is built from TRBV6-2 or TRBV6-3 and TRBJ1-5, with D possibly matching TRBD1 (5 bases). Trimming cost V 3 bases and J 4 bases, with 10 bases left between them. In germline, CDR1 is MNHEY, CDR2 SVGEGT. The CDR3 contains 14 residues.

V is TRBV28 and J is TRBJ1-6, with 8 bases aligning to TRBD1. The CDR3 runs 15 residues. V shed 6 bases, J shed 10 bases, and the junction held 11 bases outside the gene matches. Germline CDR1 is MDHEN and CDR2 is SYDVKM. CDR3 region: CASRDRASAGSPLHF. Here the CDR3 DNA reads TGTGCCAGCAGGGACAGGGCATCAGCCGGATCACCCCTCCACTTT.

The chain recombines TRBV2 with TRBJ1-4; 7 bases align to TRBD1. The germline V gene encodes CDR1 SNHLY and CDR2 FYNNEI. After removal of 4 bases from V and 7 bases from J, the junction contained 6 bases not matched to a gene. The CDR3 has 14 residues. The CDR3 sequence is CASSGGGGGEKLFF. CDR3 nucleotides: TGTGCCAGCAGTGGAGGAGGGGGCGGTGAAAAACTGTTTTTT.

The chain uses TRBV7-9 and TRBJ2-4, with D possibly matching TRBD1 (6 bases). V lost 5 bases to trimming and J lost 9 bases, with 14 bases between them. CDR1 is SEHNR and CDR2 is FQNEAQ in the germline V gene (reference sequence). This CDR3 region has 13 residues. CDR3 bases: TGTGCCAGCAGCCCAAGGACAGAAGGCATTCAGTACTTC. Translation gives CASSPRTEGIQYF.

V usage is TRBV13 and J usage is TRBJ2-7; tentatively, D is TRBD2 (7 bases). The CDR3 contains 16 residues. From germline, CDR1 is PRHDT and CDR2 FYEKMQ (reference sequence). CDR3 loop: CASSIGGASGIYEQYV. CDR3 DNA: TGTGCCAGCAGCATAGGGGGAGCTAGCGGAATATACGAGCAGTACGTC.

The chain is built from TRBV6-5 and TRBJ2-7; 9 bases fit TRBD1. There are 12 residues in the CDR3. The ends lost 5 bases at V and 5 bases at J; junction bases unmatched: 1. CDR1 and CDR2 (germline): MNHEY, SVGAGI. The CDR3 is CASSRDRDEQYF. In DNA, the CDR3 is TGTGCCAGCAGTCGGGACAGGGACGAGCAGTACTTC.

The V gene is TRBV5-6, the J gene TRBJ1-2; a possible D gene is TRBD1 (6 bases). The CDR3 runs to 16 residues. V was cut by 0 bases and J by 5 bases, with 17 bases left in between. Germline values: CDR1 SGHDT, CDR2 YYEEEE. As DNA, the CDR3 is TGTGCCAGCAGCTTGGGGGGGCAGGGCTCCTCGTATGGCTACACCTTC. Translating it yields CASSLGGQGSSYGYTF.

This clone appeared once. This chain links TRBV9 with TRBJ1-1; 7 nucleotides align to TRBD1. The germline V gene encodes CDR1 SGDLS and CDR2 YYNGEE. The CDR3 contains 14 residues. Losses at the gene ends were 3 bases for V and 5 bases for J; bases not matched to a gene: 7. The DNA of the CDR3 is TGTGCCAGCAGCGCAGGGGGGTTTGAGACTGAAGCTTTCTTT. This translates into CASSAGGFETEAFF.